This T cell receptor beta chain stems from a study of siplizumab effects on memory and regulatory T cells. This clone appeared once. Its antigen is not identified. This CDR3 has 14 amino acids. V lost 4 bases and J lost 6, with 13 bases in between. Germline CDR1 reads LNHNV; CDR2 reads YYDKDF (reference sequence). Profiling relied on immunoSEQ multiplex PCR, and the TCRdb table lists in-frame clones only, not all of them. This table has 99,000 or so clones, roughly 94% appearing once. Study findings and constraints: Memory T cells appeared less diverse than naive cells, which seemed to contribute substantially to alloresponse. For mappable alloreactive CD4+ clones, the mean Treg-derived fraction was about 69% with siplizumab and roughly 25% in controls.

Specimen: non-Treg CD4+ T cells sorted from blood. The TCR originated in a human donor in good health. This chain links TRBV15 with TRBJ1-5, with a possible D match to TRBD1 (5 bases). This CDR3 reads CATSTNGGGQPQHF. The CDR3 bases are TGTGCCACCAGCACAAACGGCGGGGGTCAGCCCCAGCATTTT.